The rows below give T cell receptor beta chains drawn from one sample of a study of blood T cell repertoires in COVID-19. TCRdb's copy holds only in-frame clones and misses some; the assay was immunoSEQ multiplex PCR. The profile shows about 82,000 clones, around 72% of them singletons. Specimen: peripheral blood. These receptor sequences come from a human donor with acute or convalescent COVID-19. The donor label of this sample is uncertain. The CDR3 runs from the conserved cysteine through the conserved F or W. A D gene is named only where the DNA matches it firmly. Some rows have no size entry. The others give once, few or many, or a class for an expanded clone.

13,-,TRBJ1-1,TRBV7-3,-,TGTGCCAGCAGCCCTACAGGGCCGAGTGAAGCTTTCTTT,CASSPTGPSEAFF
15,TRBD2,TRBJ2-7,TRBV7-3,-,TGTGCCAGCAGCCTGGGGCTAGCGGGGGAATACGAGCAGTACTTC,CASSLGLAGEYEQYF
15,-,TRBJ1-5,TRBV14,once,TGTGCCAGCAGCCAAGTCCCGGTTAGCAATCAGCCCCAGCATTTT,CASSQVPVSNQPQHF
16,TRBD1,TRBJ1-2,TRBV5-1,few,TGCGCCAGCAAGCCAGGGACAGAAACTTTTTACTATGGCTACACCTTC,CASKPGTETFYYGYTF
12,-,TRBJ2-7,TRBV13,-,TGTGCCAGCAGCTTAGCTCGGGGCGAGCAGTACTTC,CASSLARGEQYF
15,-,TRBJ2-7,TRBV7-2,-,TGTGCCAGCAGCTTGGCCCTCGGGTCGATGTACGAGCAGTACTTC,CASSLALGSMYEQYF
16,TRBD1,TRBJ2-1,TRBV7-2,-,TGTGCCAGCAGTTTCTTGGGACAGGGGATCGGGAATGAGCAGTTCTTC,CASSFLGQGIGNEQFF
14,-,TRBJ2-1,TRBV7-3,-,TGTGCCAGCAGCCCCCCCGACACTTACAATGAGCAGTTCTTC,CASSPPDTYNEQFF
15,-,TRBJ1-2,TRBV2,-,TGTGCCAGCAGGGAAAACAGCCAAACTAACTATGGCTACACCTTC,CASRENSQTNYGYTF
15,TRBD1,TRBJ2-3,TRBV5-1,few,TGCGCCAGCAGCTCCGCCTCAGGGGGCCGGGATACGCAGTATTTT,CASSSASGGRDTQYF
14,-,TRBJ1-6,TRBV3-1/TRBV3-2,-,TGTGCCAGCAGCCAAAGGAGGGATCGGTCACCCCTCCACTTT,CASSQRRDRSPLHF
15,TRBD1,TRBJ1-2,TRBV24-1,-,TGTGCCACCAGTGCCTCCCAGGGACAGGCCTATGGCTACACCTTC,CATSASQGQAYGYTF
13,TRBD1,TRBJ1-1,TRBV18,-,TGTGCCAGCTCCCCGGGACAGGGCACTGAAGCTTTCTTT,CASSPGQGTEAFF
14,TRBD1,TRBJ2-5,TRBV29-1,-,TGCAGCGCTACCGGACAGGGCGGAGGAGAGACCCAGTACTTC,CSATGQGGGETQYF
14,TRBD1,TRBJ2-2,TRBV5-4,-,TGTGCCAGCAGCTTGAGGGGGCCCACCGGGGAGCTGTTTTTT,CASSLRGPTGELFF
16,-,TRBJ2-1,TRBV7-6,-,TGTGCCAGCAGCTCAATCCCGGGACAAACAGGCAATGAGCAGTTCTTC,CASSSIPGQTGNEQFF
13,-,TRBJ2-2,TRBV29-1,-,TGCAGCGTCAACAGAATGAACACCGGGGAGCTGTTTTTT,CSVNRMNTGELFF